One sample yielded the 23 T cell receptor beta chains listed below, sequenced in a study of blood T cell repertoires in COVID-19. The table came from immunoSEQ multiplex PCR; TCRdb's copy has only in-frame clones and leaves some out. Counted here are about 220,000 clones, around 85% occurring once; the ten biggest clones make up about 3%. The sample comprised peripheral blood. The source of these receptors is a woman aged 25-40 years who had recovered from COVID-19.

The chain uses TRBV11-2 and TRBJ1-3; unclear D gene. Germline V gene data show CDR1 as SGHAT and CDR2 as FQNNGV. The V end lost 5 bases, the J end lost 0 bases, and 14 bases lay between the germline ends. There are 16 residues in the CDR3. The CDR3 sequence is CASSLLPGNSGNTIYF. In DNA, the CDR3 is TGTGCCAGCAGCCTACTCCCCGGGAACTCTGGAAACACCATATATTTT.

CDR3 DNA: TGCGCCAGCAGCCAAGATCCGTCCCTACTAGCGGGGGCCTACAATGAGCAGTTCTTC. Amino acids: CASSQDPSLLAGAYNEQFF. The V gene is TRBV4-3, the J gene TRBJ2-1, with 11 positions matching TRBD2. Germline values: CDR1 LGHNA, CDR2 YSLEER. The CDR3 is made up of 19 amino acids. The trim removed 0 bases at V and 2 bases at J, leaving 9 bases unmatched.

The V call is TRBV9, the J call TRBJ2-3; weak D call: TRBD1 (6 bases). CDR1 and CDR2 from the germline V gene are SGDLS and YYNGEE. V was clipped by 3 bases and J by 6 bases, with 14 bases between them. The CDR3 is 14 residues long. For the CDR3, the DNA is TGTGCCAGCAGCGCCCAAACAGGGTTCGATACGCAGTATTTT. Its protein product is CASSAQTGFDTQYF.

The chain employs TRBV19 and TRBJ1-5; D not certain. Per the germline V gene, CDR1 is LNHDA and CDR2 is SQIVND (reference sequence). The CDR3 loop spans 13 amino acids. Trimming removed 6 bases at V and 2 bases at J, with 8 bases between. The CDR3 bases are TGTGCCAGTAGGGAGTTTCGCAATCAGCCCCAGCATTTT. Translation gives CASREFRNQPQHF.

The V and J genes are TRBV19 and TRBJ2-3; TRBD1 matches at 9 bases. The ends lost 1 base at V and 6 bases at J; junction bases unmatched: 14. There are 18 residues in the CDR3. Germline values: CDR1 LNHDA, CDR2 SQIVND (reference sequence). CDR3 sequence: CASSIGWPGQGLDDTQYF. The CDR3 nucleotides are TGTGCCAGTAGTATAGGTTGGCCGGGACAGGGTCTTGATGATACGCAGTATTTT.

The CDR3 nucleotides are TGTGCCAGTTCGATGCTAGCGGGGGGGTGGAATGAGCAGTTCTTC. Translated, it gives CASSMLAGGWNEQFF. This chain links TRBV19 with TRBJ2-1; 12 bases align to TRBD2. The V gene's germline CDR1 is LNHDA and CDR2 SQIVND (reference sequence). The V segment lost 8 bases and the J segment 7 bases; nucleotides outside the gene matches: 9. The CDR3 length is 15 residues.

This clone has just one count. The chain has TRBV18 and TRBJ2-1, with D possibly being TRBD2 (7 bases). V was pared by 2 bases and J by 3 bases, with 11 bases between. This CDR3 spans 15 amino acids. The V gene's germline CDR1 is KGHSH and CDR2 LQKENI. The CDR3, as DNA: TGTGCCAGCTCACCAAGCGGGGACATCTACAATGAGCAGTTCTTC. It is translated as CASSPSGDIYNEQFF. Supplemented by reference TRBV18 and TRBJ2-1, the full variable domain reads NAGVMQNPRHLVRRRGQEARLRCSPMKGHSHVYWYRQLPEEGLKFMVYLQKENIIDESGMPKERFSAEFPKEGPSILRIQQVVRGDSAAYFCASSPSGDIYNEQFFGPGTRLTVL.

V and J are TRBV7-8 and TRBJ2-1; 8 positions match TRBD1. From germline, CDR1 is SGHVS and CDR2 FQNEAQ. CDR3 size: 15 residues. The junction had 4 bases not matched to a gene; V was cut back by 5 bases and J by 1 base. The CDR3 nucleotides read TGTGCCAGCAGCGGACGACAGGGGTCCTACAATGAGCAGTTCTTC. Amino acids: CASSGRQGSYNEQFF.

This chain uses TRBV18 with TRBJ2-3; D is undetermined. CDR1 and CDR2 (germline): KGHSH, LQKENI. The CDR3 covers 15 residues. The V end was cut by 5 bases, the J end by 4 bases, with 16 bases between. CDR3 amino acids: CASSSTSKFPDTQYF. CDR3 sequence (DNA): TGTGCCAGCTCATCCACGAGTAAATTCCCAGATACGCAGTATTTT.

This clone appeared a few times. CDR3 sequence: CASSYGQVIYEQYF. The CDR3 DNA sequence: TGTGCCAGCAGTTACGGGCAGGTCATCTACGAGCAGTACTTC. This sequence joins TRBV6-6 and TRBJ2-7; D is uncertain. Germline CDR1 is MNHNY and CDR2 is SVGAGI (reference sequence). This CDR3 contains 14 residues. V was pared by 2 bases and J by 3 bases, with 11 bases between.

This clone was detected a few times. The chain joins TRBV18 to TRBJ1-6; perhaps TRBD1 as D (6 bases). Germline-derived CDR1 and CDR2 are KGHSH and LQKENI. The germline V and J ends were trimmed by 5 bases and 7 bases, with 15 bases remaining between them. The CDR3 totals 15 residues. CDR3 coding DNA: TGTGCCAGCTCAACGGACAGCTCTAGGAATTCACCCCTCCACTTT. Translated: CASSTDSSRNSPLHF.

J is TRBJ1-1 and V is TRBV7-3; D remains ambiguous. The CDR3 is 13 amino acids. Germline CDR1 is SGHTA and CDR2 is FQGTGA. Between the trimmed V and J ends, which lost 3 bases and 3 bases, there was a span of 8 bases. The CDR3 DNA follows: TGTGCCAGCAGCTTCACGATAGACACTGAAGCTTTCTTT. Its protein is CASSFTIDTEAFF.

The J gene is TRBJ1-2, the V gene TRBV24-1; 9 bases map to TRBD1. The J segment lost 4 bases and the V segment lost 4 bases, leaving 15 bases of the junction unmatched. CDR1 and CDR2 from the germline V gene are KGHDR and SFDVKD. CDR3 length: 18 amino acids. CDR3 sequence: CATSEPTFRDRAFYGYTF. The CDR3, as DNA: TGTGCCACCAGTGAGCCGACCTTCCGGGACAGGGCTTTCTATGGCTACACCTTC.

The chain couples TRBV2 to TRBJ2-7; D may be TRBD1 (5 bases). The CDR3 sequence is 15 residues long. Per germline, CDR1 SNHLY and CDR2 FYNNEI. The V gene lost 1 base and the J gene lost 3 bases, with 13 bases spanning the gap. The CDR3 loop reads CASSEGWGRVYEQYF. CDR3 bases: TGTGCCAGCAGTGAAGGTTGGGGCAGGGTCTACGAGCAGTACTTC.

CDR3 DNA sequence: TGCGCCAGCAGCTTTGCGGGTTCTGGGGCCAACGTCCTGACTTTC. It yields the protein CASSFAGSGANVLTF. The chain has TRBV5-1 and TRBJ2-6, with TRBD2 as a possible D gene (5 bases). Deletions cut 2 bases from V and 1 base from J, with 7 bases between. Germline-derived CDR1 and CDR2 are SGHRS and YFSETQ. This CDR3 spans 15 amino acids.

This clone was counted a few times. The chain is built from TRBV7-9 and TRBJ2-5; a possible D gene is TRBD1 (5 bases). This CDR3 region has 13 residues. The germline V gene has CDR1 SEHNR and CDR2 FQNEAQ (reference sequence). V was trimmed by 2 bases and J by 5 bases, leaving 9 bases between them. The CDR3 region is CASSLSGMETQYF. The CDR3 DNA reads TGTGCCAGCAGCTTATCAGGGATGGAGACCCAGTACTTC.

A few counts support this clone. The chain links TRBV7-3 to TRBJ1-2, with D perhaps TRBD1 (5 bases). V was trimmed by 5 bases and J by 5 bases, leaving 9 bases between them. In germline, CDR1 is SGHTA, CDR2 FQGTGA. The CDR3 length is 12 residues. The CDR3 here is CASSAGGYGYTF. The CDR3 DNA follows: TGTGCCAGCAGCGCCGGGGGATATGGCTACACCTTC.

Here the CDR3 DNA reads TGTGCCAGCAGCGTAGGTCGAGAGATCCAAGAGACCCAGTACTTC. Its translation: CASSVGREIQETQYF. The rearrangement joins TRBV9 to TRBJ2-5; unclear D gene. The germline CDR1 and CDR2 sequences are SGDLS and YYNGEE. The V and J ends lost 0 bases and 1 base respectively, with 10 bases between them. The CDR3 extends over 15 amino acids.

The chain employs TRBV14 and TRBJ2-2; D remains unclear. Germline V gene data show CDR1 as SGHDN and CDR2 as FVKESK. Trimming pared 2 bases from V and 1 base from J, leaving 5 bases between. The CDR3 has 14 residues. This CDR3 reads CASSQLRNTGELFF. The CDR3 nucleotides are TGTGCCAGCAGCCAATTGAGGAACACCGGGGAGCTGTTTTTT.

In its sample, this clone was seen once. The V gene is TRBV5-1, the J gene TRBJ1-2, with 9 bases aligning to TRBD1. The germline gives CDR1 SGHRS, CDR2 YFSETQ. After removal of 4 bases from V and 3 bases from J, the junction contained 13 bases not matched to a gene. The CDR3 covers 17 residues. DNA of the CDR3: TGCGCCAGCAGCGGTGTACAGGGGGCGTATACAGACTATGGCTACACCTTC. This codes for CASSGVQGAYTDYGYTF.

The CDR3 loop is CATSPHNRVGQPQHF. The CDR3 DNA follows: TGTGCCACCAGCCCCCACAACAGGGTCGGCCAGCCCCAGCATTTT. The rearrangement joins TRBV15 to TRBJ1-5, with a tentative D call TRBD1 (6 bases). The germline V gene encodes CDR1 LNHNV and CDR2 YYDKDF (reference sequence). V lost 5 bases to trimming and J lost 7 bases, with 18 bases between them. The CDR3 covers 15 residues.

The chain is built from TRBV6-8 and TRBJ2-7; 8 nucleotides match TRBD2. CDR3 length: 15 amino acids. The germline gives CDR1 MNHGY, CDR2 SAAAGT. Germline trimming cut 6 bases from V and 3 bases from J; bases unmatched to any gene: 10. In DNA, the CDR3 is TGTGCCAGCAGATCACTTCCACTAGCGGACTACGAGCAGTACTTC. This gives the protein CASRSLPLADYEQYF.

This clone was found once. The chain is built from TRBV5-1 and TRBJ2-6; D is unclear. Germline loops: CDR1 SGHRS, CDR2 YFSETQ. V was trimmed by 1 base and J by 2 bases, leaving 19 bases between them. This CDR3 has 19 amino acids. This CDR3 reads CASSLSRIITQAGANVLTF. The DNA of the CDR3 is TGCGCCAGCAGCTTGTCGAGAATCATAACTCAAGCTGGGGCCAACGTCCTGACTTTC.